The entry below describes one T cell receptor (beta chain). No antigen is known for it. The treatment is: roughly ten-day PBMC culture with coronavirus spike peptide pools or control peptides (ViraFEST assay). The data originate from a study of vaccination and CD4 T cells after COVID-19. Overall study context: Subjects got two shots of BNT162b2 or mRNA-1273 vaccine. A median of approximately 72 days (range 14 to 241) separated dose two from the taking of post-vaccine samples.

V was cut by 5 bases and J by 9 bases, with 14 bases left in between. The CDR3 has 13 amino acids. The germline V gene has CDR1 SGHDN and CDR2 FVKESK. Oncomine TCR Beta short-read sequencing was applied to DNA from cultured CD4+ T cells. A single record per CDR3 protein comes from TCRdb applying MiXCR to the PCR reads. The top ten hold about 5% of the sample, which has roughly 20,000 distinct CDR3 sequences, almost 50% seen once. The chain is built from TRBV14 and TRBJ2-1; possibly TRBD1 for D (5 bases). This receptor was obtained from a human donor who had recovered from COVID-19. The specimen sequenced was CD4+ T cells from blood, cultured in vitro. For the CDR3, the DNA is TGTGCCAGCAGCGTTGACAGAATTCGTGAGCAGTTCTTC. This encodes CASSVDRIREQFF.